Shown below are 9 T cell receptor beta chains from a single sample sequenced in a study of cytomegalovirus exposure and HLA in healthy donors. Assay used: immunoSEQ multiplex PCR; TCRdb lists only in-frame clones, some missing. Among approximately 65,000 clones listed, about 94% were seen once. The sequencing input was PBMCs. Receptors originate from a woman younger than 30 in good health and CMV-seronegative.

The chain carries TRBV4-2 and TRBJ2-7, with 9 bases lining up with TRBD2. CDR3 length equals 16 residues. With V trimmed by 0 bases and J by 6 bases, 9 bases remained unmatched. Looked up from germline, CDR1 is LGHNA and CDR2 is YNFKEQ. CDR3 nucleotide sequence: TGTGCCAGCAGCCAAGAATGGCGGGGGGGAGGGGGCGAGCAGTACTTC. Protein sequence: CASSQEWRGGGGEQYF.

This chain uses TRBV28 with TRBJ2-1, with 9 bases fitting TRBD2. Germline CDR1 reads MDHEN; CDR2 reads SYDVKM. With V trimmed by 7 bases and J by 2 bases, 6 bases remained unmatched. The CDR3 covers 15 residues. The CDR3 bases are TGTGCCAGCAATCACATAGCGGGAGCCTACAATGAGCAGTTCTTC. This codes for CASNHIAGAYNEQFF. Filled out from reference TRBV28 and TRBJ2-1, the complete variable domain reads DVKVTQSSRYLVKRTGEKVFLECVQDMDHENMFWYRQDPGLGLRLIYFSYDVKMKEKGDIPEGYSVSREKKERFSLILESASTNQTSMYLCASNHIAGAYNEQFFGPGTRLTVL.

The rearrangement links TRBV11-2 to TRBJ1-4; tentatively, D is TRBD1 (5 bases). With 2 bases removed from V and 8 bases from J, the gap between germline ends came to 18 bases. The germline gives CDR1 SGHAT, CDR2 FQNNGV. The CDR3 has 16 amino acids. The DNA for the CDR3 is TGTGCCAGCAGCTTACTGGGAGGGGAGCTAGTAGAAAAACTGTTTTTT. It encodes CASSLLGGELVEKLFF.

The rearrangement uses TRBV2 and TRBJ1-2; D is possibly TRBD1 (5 bases). Germline CDR1 and CDR2: SNHLY and FYNNEI. The CDR3 sequence is 13 residues long. Between the trimmed V and J ends, which lost 10 bases and 3 bases, there was a span of 15 bases. The chain's CDR3 is CAIGRGLDYGYTF. In DNA form, the CDR3 reads TGTGCCATCGGAAGGGGACTAGACTATGGCTACACCTTC.

The chain links TRBV5-1 to TRBJ2-1; maybe TRBD1 (5 bases). Trimming stripped 4 bases from V and 8 bases from J, with 19 bases between. In germline, CDR1 is SGHRS, CDR2 YFSETQ. This CDR3 is 15 amino acids long. CDR3 sequence: CASSVGVNRADEQFF. CDR3 nucleotide sequence: TGCGCCAGCAGCGTAGGGGTTAATCGGGCTGATGAGCAGTTCTTC. The complete variable domain, with remaining parts taken from reference TRBV5-1 and TRBJ2-1, reads KAGVTQTPRYLIKTRGQQVTLSCSPISGHRSVSWYQQTPGQGLQFLFEYFSETQRNKGNFPGRFSGRQFSNSRSEMNVSTLELGDSALYLCASSVGVNRADEQFFGPGTRLTVL.

This rearrangement joins TRBV5-6 to TRBJ2-3; possible D gene TRBD1, 5 bases. The CDR3 is 14 residues long. CDR1 and CDR2 from the germline V gene are SGHDT and YYEEEE. V shed 1 base and J shed 2 bases, with 8 bases lying between them. The CDR3 coding sequence is TGTGCCAGCAGCTTGTCAGGGATCACAGATACGCAGTATTTT. Its translation is CASSLSGITDTQYF. Combining the CDR3 with reference TRBV5-6 and TRBJ2-3 gives the whole variable domain DAGVTQSPTHLIKTRGQQVTLRCSPKSGHDTVSWYQQALGQGPQFIFQYYEEEERQRGNFPDRFSGHQFPNYSSELNVNALLLGDSALYLCASSLSGITDTQYFGPGTRLTVL.

The rearrangement links TRBV7-2 to TRBJ2-5; no definite D call. The germline V and J ends were trimmed by 2 bases and 2 bases, with 12 bases remaining between them. CDR3 length: 15 amino acids. The germline gives CDR1 SGHTA, CDR2 FQGNSA. The CDR3 sequence: CASSLRPGPQETQYF. In DNA, the CDR3 is TGTGCCAGCAGCTTAAGGCCAGGTCCGCAAGAGACCCAGTACTTC.

The chain employs TRBV28 and TRBJ2-1; 13 nucleotides align to TRBD2. The CDR3 is 17 residues long. The V and J ends lost 7 bases and 4 bases, in that order; junction bases with no gene match: 10. The germline gives CDR1 MDHEN, CDR2 SYDVKM. This chain's CDR3 is CASTPAGTSGVYNEQFF. Written as DNA, the CDR3 is TGTGCCAGCACCCCGGCCGGGACTAGCGGGGTATACAATGAGCAGTTCTTC. Complete variable domain (other parts from reference TRBV28 and TRBJ2-1): DVKVTQSSRYLVKRTGEKVFLECVQDMDHENMFWYRQDPGLGLRLIYFSYDVKMKEKGDIPEGYSVSREKKERFSLILESASTNQTSMYLCASTPAGTSGVYNEQFFGPGTRLTVL.

The chain combines TRBV5-5 with TRBJ1-4; 7 bases agree with TRBD1. The CDR3 sequence is 15 residues long. Germline loops: CDR1 SGHKS, CDR2 YYEKEE (reference sequence). With V trimmed by 1 base and J by 3 bases, 3 bases remained unmatched. This CDR3 reads CASSLWTGPNEKLFF. The CDR3, as DNA: TGTGCCAGCAGCTTGTGGACAGGCCCTAATGAAAAACTGTTTTTT.